The 25 T cell receptor beta chains below come from one sample, sequenced in a study of T cells in Graves' hyperthyroidism and ophthalmopathy. Researchers amplified the TCR beta CDR3 regions from RNA transcripts. First-round RT-PCR with HTBI primers amplified the TCR CDR3 region. TCRdb reanalysed the multiplex PCR reads using MiXCR and keeps one entry per CDR3 protein. The repertoire has hundreds of thousands of distinct CDR3 sequences, 14% of them found once; the top ten carry about 10%. Material: blood. These receptors were taken from a woman aged 18-35 years with Graves' hyperthyroidism.

As to this clonotype: The CDR3 does not close with the conserved phenylalanine or tryptophan, likely indicating a read error. V usage is TRBV7-2 and J usage is TRBJ1-2, with D uncertain. The CDR3 covers 15 residues. From germline, CDR1 is SGHTA and CDR2 FQGNSA. The CDR3, as DNA: TGTGCCTGCAGCTTAGGAAACACGGAAAGAGATGGCTACACCTTA. Amino acids: CACSLGNTERDGYTL.

The chain recombines TRBV4-1 with TRBJ2-1; no clear D gene. The CDR3 runs to 15 residues. V was shortened by 0 bases and J by 7 bases, with 13 bases between the two germline ends. Germline V gene data show CDR1 as MGHRA and CDR2 as YSYEKL. CDR3 nucleotide sequence: TGCGCCAGCAGCCAAGATCTTAGCATCCGGAATGAGCAGTTCTTC. Its translation: CASSQDLSIRNEQFF.

This clonotype was counted between two and nine times. The germline gene is not matched at one end of the junction; a read error may be the cause. The rearrangement joins TRBV19 to TRBJ2-6, with a tentative D call TRBD1 (5 bases). The CDR3 is 17 amino acids. In germline, CDR1 is LNHDA, CDR2 SQIVND (reference sequence). CDR3 amino acids: CASSIAASFPGASVLTF. CDR3 coding DNA: TGTGCCAGTAGTATAGCGGCGTCGTTCCCTGGGGCCAGCGTCCTGACTTTC.

The rearrangement links TRBV20-1 to TRBJ2-5; D ambiguous. The V gene lost 5 bases and the J gene lost 1 base, with 5 bases spanning the gap. This CDR3 has 11 amino acids. Germline V gives CDR1 DFQATT, CDR2 SNEGSKA (reference sequence). The CDR3 loop is CSAGSQETQYF. CDR3 nucleotide sequence: TGCAGTGCTGGCAGCCAAGAGACCCAGTACTTC.

This clonotype was seen repeatedly, ten times or more. This chain connects TRBV11-2 to TRBJ1-1; D is unresolved. Trimming shortened V by 5 bases and J by 1 base, and 11 bases separated the two germline ends. The CDR3 contains 14 residues. In germline, CDR1 is SGHAT, CDR2 FQNNGV. CDR3: CASSTGPANTEAFF. The CDR3 DNA sequence: TGTGCCAGCAGCACCGGGCCAGCGAACACTGAAGCTTTCTTT.

In regard to this clonotype: Possible read error: a much larger clone is one base away. Because the CDR3 is missing its conserved closing phenylalanine or tryptophan, this is likely a read error. The chain has TRBV4-3 and TRBJ1-1; D is ambiguous. The V and J ends lost 5 bases and 2 bases respectively, with 9 bases between them. The length of the CDR3 is 13 residues. Germline CDR1 is LGHNA and CDR2 is YSLEER. CDR3 sequence reads: CASSVKSNTEAFL. The CDR3 DNA follows: TGCGCCAGCAGCGTTAAGAGTAACACTGAAGCTTTCTTA.

This clonotype came up a few times. The chain links TRBV5-1 to TRBJ2-7; D may be TRBD2 (6 bases). Trimming removed 0 bases at V and 7 bases at J, with 11 bases between. Germline CDR1 is SGHRS and CDR2 is YFSETQ. CDR3 length: 13 residues. The CDR3 coding sequence is TGCGCCAGCAGCTTGGGGGGGGTTGATGAGCAGTACTTC. It codes for CASSLGGVDEQYF.

The rearrangement uses TRBV5-6 and TRBJ2-1, with a tentative D call TRBD2 (7 bases). Germline V lookup: CDR1 SGHDT, CDR2 YYEEEE. The CDR3 loop spans 19 amino acids. V lost 4 bases to trimming and J lost 4 bases, with 27 bases between them. DNA of the CDR3: TGTGCCAGCAGCATTATCGGGATCCCCGTAGGGGGGGCTTACAATGAGCAGTTCTTC. Its protein is CASSIIGIPVGGAYNEQFF.

As to this clonotype: A much more abundant neighbour one base away suggests this may be a read error. The V and J genes are TRBV15 and TRBJ2-1; 14 bases map to TRBD2. CDR1 and CDR2 (germline): LNHNV, YYDKDF (reference sequence). This CDR3 contains 17 residues. V shed 6 bases and J 2 bases; nucleotides not matched to a gene: 6. The CDR3 DNA reads TGTGCCACCAGAAAAACGGGACTAGCGGGAGCCTACAATGAGCAGTTCTTC. It is translated as CATRKTGLAGAYNEQFF.

The V gene is TRBV15, the J gene TRBJ2-1; D is tentatively TRBD1 or TRBD2 (5 bases each). The V and J ends lost 1 base and 8 bases respectively, with 12 bases between them. The CDR3 totals 14 residues. CDR1 LNHNV and CDR2 YYDKDF come from the germline V gene (reference sequence). CDR3 protein: CATSRVPLGDEQFF. CDR3 nucleotide sequence: TGTGCCACCAGCAGAGTTCCACTAGGGGATGAGCAGTTCTTC.

The gene calls are TRBV10-3 and TRBJ2-3, with TRBD2 identical over 11 bases. Germline V gives CDR1 ENHRY, CDR2 SYGVKD. The CDR3 is made up of 15 amino acids. The V segment lost 6 bases and the J segment 2 bases; nucleotides outside the gene matches: 4. The CDR3 here is CAIRVGLAVTDTQYF. DNA for the CDR3: TGTGCCATCAGGGTGGGACTAGCGGTCACAGATACGCAGTATTTT.

The V call is TRBV12-3 or TRBV12-4, the J call TRBJ1-1; perhaps TRBD1 as D (6 bases). CDR3 length: 17 residues. Trimming cost V 1 base and J 4 bases, with 19 bases left between them. The DNA for the CDR3 is TGTGCCAGCAGTTTAGGGCAGGGGATAACGATGAGCACTGAAGCTTTCTTT. It is translated as CASSLGQGITMSTEAFF.

In this sample, this clonotype turned up many times. The rearrangement uses TRBV30 and TRBJ2-1, with D possibly being TRBD2 (5 bases). Germline V lookup: CDR1 GTSNPN, CDR2 SVGIG (reference sequence). This CDR3 is 11 amino acids long. V lost 0 bases and J 11 bases, leaving 8 bases between the germline ends. The CDR3 sequence is CAWSVRGKQFF. The CDR3 bases are TGTGCCTGGAGTGTACGGGGAAAGCAGTTCTTC.

This chain links TRBV6-1 with TRBJ2-5; TRBD1 matches at 8 bases. Germline lookup yields CDR1 MNHNS and CDR2 SASEGT. This CDR3 contains 15 residues. J was trimmed by 4 bases and V by 7 bases; bases with no gene match: 11. Here the CDR3 reads CASTGTGWEGETQYF. In DNA form, the CDR3 reads TGTGCCAGCACCGGGACAGGTTGGGAAGGAGAGACCCAGTACTTC.

This clonotype has a handful of counts. CDR3 coding DNA: TGCGCCAGCAGCCACGCAGGAGGGTGGGAGCAGTACTTC. It translates to CASSHAGGWEQYF. The V and J genes are TRBV4-1 and TRBJ2-7, with D possibly TRBD2 on 6 matching bases. Germline values: CDR1 MGHRA, CDR2 YSYEKL. The CDR3 contains 13 residues. Trimming took off 3 bases at V and 7 bases at J, with 13 bases between the two ends.

This clonotype was observed a few times. The chain has TRBV19 and TRBJ1-1; D is unclear. CDR1 is LNHDA, CDR2 SQIVND, per germline (reference sequence). The CDR3 sequence is 14 residues long. V lost 9 bases and J 1 base, leaving 15 bases between the germline ends. The CDR3, as DNA: TGTGCCAGCCAAACCCCCCGGGGGAACACTGAAGCTTTCTTT. This gives the protein CASQTPRGNTEAFF.

Concerning this clonotype itself: A much bigger clone sits one base away, suggesting this may be a read error. The chain has TRBV3-1 and TRBJ2-2; TRBD2 aligns across 7 bases. The germline V gene encodes CDR1 LGHDT and CDR2 YNNKEL (reference sequence). CDR3 length: 16 residues. The CDR3 coding sequence is TGTGCCAGCAGCCAAGAACCGGGACTACAATACGGGGGGCTGTTTTTT. Amino acid sequence: CASSQEPGLQYGGLFF. The entire variable domain, with the rest obtained from reference TRBV3-1 and TRBJ2-2, is as follows: DTAVSQTPKYLVTQMGNDKSIKCEQNLGHDTMYWYKQDSKKFLKIMFSYNNKELIINETVPNRFSPKSPDKAHLNLHINSLELGDSAVYFCASSQEPGLQYGGLFFGEGSRLTVL.

The chain employs TRBV24-1 and TRBJ2-3, with D uncertain. Germline CDR1 KGHDR, CDR2 SFDVKD. This CDR3 spans 13 amino acids. V was trimmed by 4 bases and J by 7 bases, leaving 11 bases between them. The CDR3 DNA follows: TGTGCCACCAGTGACCCTATGATGAATACGCAGTATTTT. Its protein product is CATSDPMMNTQYF.

V gene TRBV27 combines with J gene TRBJ1-5; TRBD1 aligns across 7 bases. J was trimmed by 3 bases and V by 6 bases; bases with no gene match: 5. Germline CDR1 is MNHEY and CDR2 is SMNVEV (reference sequence). The CDR3 contains 14 residues. CDR3 in amino acids: CASSPRGSNQPQHF. The CDR3 bases are TGTGCCAGCAGCCCCAGGGGGTCCAATCAGCCCCAGCATTTT.

This clonotype was found a few times. This chain connects TRBV19 to TRBJ2-7; a weak D match, TRBD2 (5 bases). The CDR3 totals 16 residues. Germline assignment: CDR1 LNHDA and CDR2 SQIVND (reference sequence). Trimming pared 5 bases from V and 2 bases from J, leaving 19 bases between. CDR3 bases: TGTGCCAGTAGTTCCTGGGGAGCGGCAACCACCTACGAGCAGTACTTC. Translating gives CASSSWGAATTYEQYF.

Ten or more counts support this clonotype. This chain uses TRBV28 with TRBJ2-3, with D possibly TRBD2 on 5 matching bases. The CDR3 is 16 residues long. Germline CDR1 reads MDHEN; CDR2 reads SYDVKM. Trimming pared 1 base from V and 5 bases from J, leaving 16 bases between. CDR3 DNA: TGTGCCAGCAGTTTATTTGGGGAGCTCGAGCGAGATACGCAGTATTTT. It is translated as CASSLFGELERDTQYF.

This clonotype was recorded at least ten times. This chain links TRBV20-1 with TRBJ1-5; tentative D call: TRBD1 (5 bases). This CDR3 spans 16 amino acids. Trimming took 0 bases from V and 5 from J, leaving 17 bases between them. CDR1 is DFQATT and CDR2 is SNEGSKA in the germline V gene (reference sequence). CDR3 protein: CSARDPTLGGDQPQHF. CDR3 DNA sequence: TGCAGTGCTAGAGATCCCACGTTGGGGGGAGATCAGCCCCAGCATTTT.

This clonotype was picked up many times. The chain carries TRBV2 and TRBJ1-2, with D uncertain. V was trimmed by 6 bases and J by 1 base, leaving 9 bases between them. CDR1 SNHLY and CDR2 FYNNEI come from the germline V gene. The CDR3 is made up of 13 amino acids. CDR3 in DNA: TGTGCCAGCAGGACAACAGTTAACTATGGCTACACCTTC. Protein product: CASRTTVNYGYTF.

The gene calls are TRBV4-3 and TRBJ1-1; 7 nucleotides agree with TRBD1. The V segment lost 0 bases and the J segment 1 base; nucleotides outside the gene matches: 11. Germline V lookup: CDR1 LGHNA, CDR2 YSLEER. This CDR3 is 18 amino acids long. The CDR3 DNA sequence: TGCGCCAGCAGCCAAGAGAGGGGGCAGGGGAGAAGGAACACTGAAGCTTTCTTT. It is translated as CASSQERGQGRRNTEAFF.

This clonotype was seen more than once but under ten times. The chain uses TRBV27 and TRBJ2-2, with 8 bases lining up with TRBD1. The CDR3 runs to 15 residues. Germline CDR1 reads MNHEY; CDR2 reads SMNVEV (reference sequence). The junction had 7 bases not matched to a gene; V was cut back by 5 bases and J by 5 bases. The chain's CDR3 is CASSQDRGATGELFF. CDR3 DNA sequence: TGTGCCAGCAGTCAAGACAGGGGCGCTACCGGGGAGCTGTTTTTT.